This section outlines one T cell receptor beta chain sequence together with its context. The count of this clone is one. Its antigen is unknown. The record has no base qualities; no much larger clone is one base away. The CDR3 regions of human TCRbeta chains were analyzed by immunosequencing. The authors' analysis ran thus. Repertoire TCRs were matched against a reference library of SARS-CoV-2-specific TCRs generated with the MIRA antigen-specificity platform. Breadth meant the fraction of unique TCRs that were SARS-CoV-2-associated, whereas depth meant the fraction of total T cells that were SARS-CoV-2-associated. Using the MIRA data, every spike-specific TCR was mapped to the spike region that the TCR reacted to and assigned to either a CD4 or a CD8 class. Log10-transformed breadth and depth values were compared by one-way ANOVA with Sidak's multiple comparisons tests. Sourced from immuneACCESS, this table was stored by TCRdb with only in-frame sequences that have V and J called. A share of the clones is absent; for the studies checked, an unresolved V gene accounts for under half, and the remainder has no known explanation. V and J calls plus clone size are reproduced from that table; the DNA served to infer D and trimming. A total of 150,000 to 190,000 clones appear in this sample, 75% to 90% of them only once. Of the sample, under 8% is held by the ten largest clones.

The CDR3 has 14 amino acids, counting the end cysteine and phenylalanine. This entry keeps only the CDR3 DNA: 42 bases, framed from base 1. Via the germline V gene, CDR1 is SGHDN and CDR2 FVKESK. V lost 2 bases and J lost 6 bases; the stretch between them is 8 bases long. What this sample's time point label stands for: sample from adult after SARS-CoV-2 infection, after symptom onset. A couple of convalescent COVID-19 patients, sampled after symptom onset from adults with prior SARS-CoV-2 infection, were also TCR-sequenced for comparison. These data come from a study of T cell responses to AZD1222 COVID-19 vaccine (dated by TCRdb to the early 2020s). In terms of the full investigation: A total of just over 230 trial participants underwent TCR sequencing, of whom more than 200 had received two doses of AZD1222 and 26 had received two doses of the MenACWY control vaccine. Trial participants were enrolled into age subgroups of 18-55, 56-69 and 70-plus years, which contained roughly 140, 27 and 60 TCR-sequenced participants, respectively. Findings and caveats that apply to the study as a whole: After two AZD1222 doses, both the breadth and the depth of spike-specific TCRs were significantly higher than at day 0 and than in MenACWY recipients. CD4 TCRs associated with the vaccine covered the entire spike protein, and the dominant responses were in regions 160-218 and 743-854. Conclusions about previously exposed vaccinees are limited, since just six AZD1222 recipients were seropositive for SARS-CoV-2 at baseline. Reportedly, close to half of the unique spike-specific TCRs recognized epitopes lying outside the regions that are mutated in the B.1.351 and B.1.1.7 variants. Because no day 14 peak-response samples were available, the repertoires could be characterized only after the peak T cell response. The 56-69-year group was small, and its depth increase did not reach significance, likely because of low power. Participants were mostly white British and included more females than males, and it was suggested by the authors that clonal diversity may have been underestimated.

Recombination connected TRBV14 to TRBJ1-6; too little of a D gene remains to name it. The source is an adult who had recovered from COVID-19. The sample in question was peripheral blood, obtained after recovery from COVID-19. Here the CDR3 is given as CASSQLDPNSPLHF. DNA sequence: TGTGCCAGCAGCCAATTAGACCCTAATTCACCCCTCCACTTT.